The clone carrying this T cell receptor beta chain appeared a single time. Its antigen is unidentified. PCR involved 60 Vbeta and 13 Jbeta primers. TCRdb keeps only in-frame clones here, not all; method: immunoSEQ multiplex PCR. The sample comprises around 53,000 clones, approximately 84% of which are singletons, and about 3% rests with the top ten. V shed 5 bases and J shed 0 bases, with 8 bases lying between them. The CDR3 spans 14 residues. Germline CDR1 is SEHNR and CDR2 is FQNEAQ (reference sequence). The sample originates from a study of cytomegalovirus exposure and HLA in healthy donors. For the study at large: A prior study identified 100 million to 130 million unique TCR beta sequences from 150 million to 200 million T cells.

Findings and limits, study-wide: The authors later linked a missense DCLRE1C variant to TCR beta V- and J-gene trimming.

The chain is built from TRBV7-9 and TRBJ2-1, with D maybe TRBD1 (6 bases). The TCR comes from a man over 45 in good health and CMV-seronegative. Material: PBMCs. In DNA form, the CDR3 reads TGTGCCAGCAGCCGGACAGTCTCCTACAATGAGCAGTTCTTC. Protein product: CASSRTVSYNEQFF. Full variable domain (rest looked up from reference TRBV7-9 and TRBJ2-1): DTGVSQNPRHKITKRGQNVTFRCDPISEHNRLYWYRQTLGQGPEFLTYFQNEAQLEKSRLLSDRFSAERPKGSFSTLEIQRTEQGDSAMYLCASSRTVSYNEQFFGPGTRLTVL.